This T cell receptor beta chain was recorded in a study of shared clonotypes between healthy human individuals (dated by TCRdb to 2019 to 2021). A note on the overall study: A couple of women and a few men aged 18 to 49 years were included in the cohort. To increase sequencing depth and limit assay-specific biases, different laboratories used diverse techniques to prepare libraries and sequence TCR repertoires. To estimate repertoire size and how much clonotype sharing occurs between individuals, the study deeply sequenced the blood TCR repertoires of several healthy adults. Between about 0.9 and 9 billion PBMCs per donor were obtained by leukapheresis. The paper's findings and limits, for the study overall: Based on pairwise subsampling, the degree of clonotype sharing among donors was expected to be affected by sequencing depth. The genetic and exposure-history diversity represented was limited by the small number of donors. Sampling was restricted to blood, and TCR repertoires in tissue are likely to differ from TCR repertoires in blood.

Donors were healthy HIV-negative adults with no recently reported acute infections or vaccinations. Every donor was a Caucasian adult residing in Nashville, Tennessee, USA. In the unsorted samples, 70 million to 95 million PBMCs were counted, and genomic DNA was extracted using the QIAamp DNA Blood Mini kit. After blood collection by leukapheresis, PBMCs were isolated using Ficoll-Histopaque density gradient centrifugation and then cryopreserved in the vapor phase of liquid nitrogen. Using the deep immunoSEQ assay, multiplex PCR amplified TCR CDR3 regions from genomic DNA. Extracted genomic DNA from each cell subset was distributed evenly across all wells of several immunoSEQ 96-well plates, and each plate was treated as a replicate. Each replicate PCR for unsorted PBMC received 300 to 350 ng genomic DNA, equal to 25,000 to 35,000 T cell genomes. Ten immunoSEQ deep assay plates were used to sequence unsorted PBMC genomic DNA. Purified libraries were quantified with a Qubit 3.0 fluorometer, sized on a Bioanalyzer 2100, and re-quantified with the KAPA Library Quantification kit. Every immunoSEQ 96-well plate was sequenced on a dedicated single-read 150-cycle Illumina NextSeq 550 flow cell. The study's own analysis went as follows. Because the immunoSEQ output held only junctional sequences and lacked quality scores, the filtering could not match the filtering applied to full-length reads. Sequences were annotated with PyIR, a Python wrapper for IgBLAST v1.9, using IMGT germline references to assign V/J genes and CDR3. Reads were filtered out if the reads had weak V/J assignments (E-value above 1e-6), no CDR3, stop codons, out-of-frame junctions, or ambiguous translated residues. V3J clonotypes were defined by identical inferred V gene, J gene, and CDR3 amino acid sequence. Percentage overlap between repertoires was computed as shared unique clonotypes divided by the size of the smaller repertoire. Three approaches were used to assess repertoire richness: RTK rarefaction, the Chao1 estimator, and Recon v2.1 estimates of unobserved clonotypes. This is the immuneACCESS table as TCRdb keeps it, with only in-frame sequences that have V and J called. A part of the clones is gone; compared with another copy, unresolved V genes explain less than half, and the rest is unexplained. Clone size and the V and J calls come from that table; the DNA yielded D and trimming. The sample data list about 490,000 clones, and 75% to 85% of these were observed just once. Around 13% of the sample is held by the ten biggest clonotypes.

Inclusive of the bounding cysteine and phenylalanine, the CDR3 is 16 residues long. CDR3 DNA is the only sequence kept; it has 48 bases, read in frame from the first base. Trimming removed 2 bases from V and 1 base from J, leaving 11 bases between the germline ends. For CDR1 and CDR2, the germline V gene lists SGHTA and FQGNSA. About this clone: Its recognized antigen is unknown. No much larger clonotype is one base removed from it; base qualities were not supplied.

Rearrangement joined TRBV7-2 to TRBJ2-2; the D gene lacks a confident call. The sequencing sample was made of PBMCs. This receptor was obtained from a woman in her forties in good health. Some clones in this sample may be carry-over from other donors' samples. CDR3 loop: CASSLFSYMNTGELFF. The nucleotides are TGTGCCAGCAGCTTATTTAGCTACATGAACACCGGGGAGCTGTTTTTT.